This T cell receptor (beta chain) was sequenced for a study of cytomegalovirus exposure and HLA in healthy donors. PCR used 60 Vbeta primers and 13 Jbeta primers. The assay was immunoSEQ multiplex PCR, and TCRdb's table has in-frame clones only and misses some. The data contain more than 150,000 clones, approximately 86% of them seen just once; the ten biggest clones take up under 7.5%. The CDR3 is 15 amino acids. V shed 3 bases, J shed 5 bases, and the junction held 5 bases outside the gene matches. Germline CDR1 reads KGHSH; CDR2 reads LQKENI. The chain has TRBV18 and TRBJ2-1, with 9 bases lining up with TRBD1. Specimen: PBMCs. The TCR originated in a woman aged 50 to 60 in good health and CMV-seropositive. CDR3: CASSPRDRADNEQFF. For the CDR3, the DNA is TGTGCCAGCTCACCTCGGGACAGGGCCGACAATGAGCAGTTCTTC.